This TCR beta chain appears in the sequencing data of a study of T cell responses to AZD1222 COVID-19 vaccine. Study outcomes and limitations: Spike-wide vaccine-associated CD4 TCRs dominated at 160-218 and 743-854. The study sampled repertoires only after the peak T cell response. White British people made up most donors, females outnumbered males, and clonal diversity was possibly underestimated.

TCRdb's table, derived via immunoSEQ multiplex PCR, lists solely in-frame clones and lacks some. The sample lists approximately 110,000 clones; under 90% were seen once. V was pared by 4 bases and J by 6 bases, with 13 bases between. CDR3 size: 13 residues. A word on this clone: What it binds is unknown.

The sample was peripheral blood, taken on day 0 of AZD1222 vaccination. This chain joins TRBV5-3 and TRBJ1-2; a possible D gene is TRBD1 (6 bases). TRBV5-3 is marked as an open reading frame, function uncertain. The TCR originated in an adult in good health. The CDR3 loop is CARSPRGHHGYTF. DNA for the CDR3: TGTGCCAGAAGCCCACGGGGACATCATGGCTACACCTTC.